Below, 31 T cell receptor beta chains from the same sample are listed, as sequenced in a study of shared clonotypes between healthy human individuals. The repertoire was sequenced with immunoSEQ multiplex PCR; TCRdb's copy has only in-frame clones and lacks some. This repertoire shows 2,500,000 or so clones, roughly 92% found once; its top ten account for roughly 0.14%. Sequenced sample: naive CD4+ T cells sorted from blood. The subset was: CD45RA+ positively selected. Receptors originate from a man younger than 35 in good health.

This clone is a singleton in its sample. This rearrangement joins TRBV2 to TRBJ2-7, with TRBD1 identical over 7 bases. V was pared by 6 bases and J by 3 bases, with 8 bases of the junction left unmatched. Germline V CDR1 and CDR2: SNHLY, FYNNEI. CDR3 size: 14 residues. The CDR3 DNA reads as TGTGCCAGCAGGGACAGGAGTTTCCTCTACGAGCAGTACTTC. Residues: CASRDRSFLYEQYF.

V usage is TRBV10-2 and J usage is TRBJ2-2; 7 nucleotides line up with TRBD1. V dropped 6 bases and J dropped 0; count of bases not matched to a gene: 1. CDR3 length equals 14 residues. Germline V gives CDR1 WSHSY, CDR2 SAAADI. The CDR3 region has the DNA TGCGCCAGCAGAGACAGGGCGAACACCGGGGAGCTGTTTTTT. The encoded protein is CASRDRANTGELFF.

This chain joins TRBV20-1 and TRBJ2-5, with D perhaps matching TRBD2 (6 bases). V was trimmed by 6 bases and J by 5 bases, leaving 10 bases between them. CDR3 length: 11 amino acids. CDR1 is DFQATT and CDR2 is SNEGSKA in the germline V gene (reference sequence). CDR3 amino acids: CSAGGPETQYF. In nucleotides, the CDR3 is TGCAGTGCGGGGGGACCCGAGACCCAGTACTTC.

The rearrangement links TRBV19 to TRBJ1-2; D is unresolved. Trimming left V 4 bases short and J 4 bases short, with 13 bases between. Germline CDR1 reads LNHDA; CDR2 reads SQIVND (reference sequence). The CDR3 runs to 14 residues. DNA for the CDR3: TGTGCCAGTAGTACGGAGCGAACCATCTATGGCTACACCTTC. Translating gives CASSTERTIYGYTF.

This clone is a singleton in its sample. The V gene is TRBV19, the J gene TRBJ1-1; D gene uncertain. This CDR3 is 15 amino acids long. Germline lookup yields CDR1 LNHDA and CDR2 SQIVND (reference sequence). The V end was cut by 1 base, the J end by 1 base, with 10 bases between. CDR3 loop: CASSIVPVPNTEAFF. The DNA of the CDR3 is TGTGCCAGTAGTATAGTTCCAGTGCCGAACACTGAAGCTTTCTTT.

Comments on this clone: Other DNA sequences of this sample code for an identical CDR3. The rearrangement joins TRBV30 to TRBJ1-2; no clear D. CDR1 and CDR2 from the germline V gene are GTSNPN and SVGIG (reference sequence). There are 15 residues in the CDR3. The V end was cut by 0 bases, the J end by 1 base, with 12 bases between. CDR3 region: CAWSVRGSGNYGYTF. Here the CDR3 DNA reads TGTGCCTGGAGTGTTCGGGGTTCGGGTAACTATGGCTACACCTTC. Full variable domain (missing parts from reference TRBV30 and TRBJ1-2): SQTIHQWPATLVQPVGSPLSLECTVEGTSNPNLYWYRQAAGRGLQLLFYSVGIGQISSEVPQNLSASRPQDRQFILSSKKLLLSDSGFYLCAWSVRGSGNYGYTFGSGTRLTVV.

V gene TRBV7-2 combines with J gene TRBJ2-3; D is unclear. V was clipped by 7 bases and J by 2 bases, with 13 bases between them. CDR3 length equals 14 residues. The V gene's germline CDR1 is SGHTA and CDR2 FQGNSA. CDR3 in DNA: TGTGCCAGCACCGTGGACGTTGCCACAGATACGCAGTATTTT. It encodes CASTVDVATDTQYF.

The chain combines TRBV6-5 with TRBJ2-1; possible D gene TRBD1, 6 bases. Germline V gene data show CDR1 as MNHEY and CDR2 as SVGAGI. This CDR3 is built from 15 residues. V dropped 6 bases and J dropped 2 bases, with 14 bases sitting between them. For the CDR3, the DNA is TGTGCCAGCAGGGGACACAATGGTCCCTACAATGAGCAGTTCTTC. Translated, it gives CASRGHNGPYNEQFF.

J is TRBJ2-1 and V is TRBV6-6, with D perhaps TRBD2 (6 bases). Germline V gene lookup returns CDR1 MNHNY and CDR2 SVGAGI (reference sequence). The CDR3 is made up of 12 amino acids. Trimming took 11 bases from V and 7 from J, leaving 15 bases between them. Here the CDR3 reads CAAGPSQNEQFF. CDR3 DNA: TGTGCCGCGGGACCCTCCCAAAATGAGCAGTTCTTC.

The gene calls are TRBV6-1 and TRBJ1-5, with D hard to call. V was trimmed by 2 bases and J by 6 bases, leaving 17 bases between them. Germline assignment: CDR1 MNHNS and CDR2 SASEGT. The CDR3 totals 16 residues. The chain's CDR3 is CASSERKALGSQPQHF. DNA for the CDR3: TGTGCCAGCAGTGAACGAAAAGCCCTGGGCAGTCAGCCCCAGCATTTT.

The chain combines TRBV5-1 with TRBJ1-5; TRBD1 matches 7 bases. Germline assignment: CDR1 SGHRS and CDR2 YFSETQ. V shed 4 bases, J shed 7 bases, and the junction held 14 bases outside the gene matches. The CDR3 totals 16 residues. The CDR3 DNA is TGCGCCAGCAGCATAGACAGGGTGGGTTCAGGACAGCCCCAGCATTTT. It codes for CASSIDRVGSGQPQHF. Looking up the rest from reference TRBV5-1 and TRBJ1-5 gives the full variable domain: KAGVTQTPRYLIKTRGQQVTLSCSPISGHRSVSWYQQTPGQGLQFLFEYFSETQRNKGNFPGRFSGRQFSNSRSEMNVSTLELGDSALYLCASSIDRVGSGQPQHFGDGTRLSIL.

This clone was recorded a few times. The chain joins TRBV19 to TRBJ1-5, with unresolved D. This CDR3 is built from 13 residues. Per germline, CDR1 LNHDA and CDR2 SQIVND (reference sequence). V was cut by 5 bases and J by 4 bases, with 9 bases left in between. The CDR3 coding sequence is TGTGCCAGTAGTTCGGTCCAAAATCAGCCCCAGCATTTT. Translation: CASSSVQNQPQHF.

The V call is TRBV14, the J call TRBJ2-3, with D possibly TRBD2 on 6 matching bases. This CDR3 has 15 residues. Germline V gene sequence: CDR1 SGHDN, CDR2 FVKESK. The V and J ends lost 4 bases and 6 bases respectively, with 17 bases between them. CDR3 sequence (DNA): TGTGCCAGCAGCCCGGGCGGGACCCCGCGGGATACGCAGTATTTT. Its protein is CASSPGGTPRDTQYF.

The chain employs TRBV30 and TRBJ1-2, with 11 bases matching TRBD1. The CDR3 totals 12 residues. Germline-derived CDR1 and CDR2 are GTSNPN and SVGIG (reference sequence). Trimming removed 8 bases from V and 8 bases from J; junction bases left unmatched: 7. The CDR3 bases are TGTGCCAGCAGCGGACAGGGGGCCGGCTACACCTTC. Its protein product is CASSGQGAGYTF.

This clone appeared once. Other DNA sequences of this sample code for an identical CDR3. The rearrangement joins TRBV6-5 to TRBJ2-3; 9 nucleotides agree with TRBD2. V gave up 6 bases and J gave up 1 base; unmatched junction bases: 5. The germline V gene has CDR1 MNHEY and CDR2 SVGAGI. The CDR3 is 15 residues long. The CDR3 DNA reads as TGTGCCAGCAGAACTAGCGGGTCCCGCACAGATACGCAGTATTTT. Translation gives CASRTSGSRTDTQYF.

The gene calls are TRBV18 and TRBJ1-4; D not certain. This CDR3 spans 14 amino acids. Deletions cut 3 bases from V and 0 bases from J, with 5 bases between. The V gene's germline CDR1 is KGHSH and CDR2 LQKENI. The CDR3 sequence is CASSPTTTNEKLFF. In DNA, the CDR3 is TGTGCCAGCTCACCCACTACAACTAATGAAAAACTGTTTTTT.

J is TRBJ2-1 and V is TRBV7-9; 11 positions match TRBD2. The V gene end was trimmed by 5 bases and the J gene end by 9 bases; junction bases not matched to a gene: 6. CDR3 length: 14 residues. CDR1 is SEHNR, CDR2 FQNEAQ, per germline (reference sequence). For the CDR3, the DNA is TGTGCCAGCAGCCTTAGCGGGGGGGCGCTTGAGCAGTTCTTC. Encoded protein: CASSLSGGALEQFF. Full variable domain (remainder filled in from reference TRBV7-9 and TRBJ2-1): DTGVSQNPRHKITKRGQNVTFRCDPISEHNRLYWYRQTLGQGPEFLTYFQNEAQLEKSRLLSDRFSAERPKGSFSTLEIQRTEQGDSAMYLCASSLSGGALEQFFGPGTRLTVL.

This chain connects TRBV19 to TRBJ2-6, with 16 bases lining up with TRBD2. CDR1 LNHDA and CDR2 SQIVND come from the germline V gene (reference sequence). V was pared by 5 bases and J by 4 bases, with 14 bases of the junction left unmatched. The CDR3 runs 21 residues. The CDR3 DNA reads as TGTGCCAGTAGTCCCCCCCCGGGACTAGCGGGAGGGTTTACGGGGGCCAACGTCCTGACTTTC. Translated, it gives CASSPPPGLAGGFTGANVLTF. Using reference TRBV19 and TRBJ2-6 for the parts outside the CDR3, the full variable domain is DGGITQSPKYLFRKEGQNVTLSCEQNLNHDAMYWYRQDPGQGLRLIYYSQIVNDFQKGDIAEGYSVSREKKESFPLTVTSAQKNPTAFYLCASSPPPGLAGGFTGANVLTFGAGSRLTVL.

V is TRBV4-3 and J is TRBJ2-1; 10 bases agree with TRBD2. Germline V gene data show CDR1 as LGHNA and CDR2 as YSLEER. This CDR3 region has 16 residues. Trimming took 1 base from V and 4 from J; bases not matched to a gene: 4. The CDR3 protein is CASSQVEAGGYNEQFF. The CDR3 nucleotides are TGCGCCAGCAGCCAAGTCGAAGCGGGAGGGTACAATGAGCAGTTCTTC.

The V and J genes are TRBV29-1 and TRBJ2-7; 7 bases agree with TRBD1. Germline CDR1 reads SQVTM; CDR2 reads ANQGSEA. The CDR3 has 12 amino acids. With V trimmed by 6 bases and J by 5 bases, 7 bases remained unmatched. CDR3 in amino acids: CSVSDRAHEQYF. In DNA form, the CDR3 reads TGCAGCGTCTCCGACAGGGCCCACGAGCAGTACTTC.

A note on this clone: Distinct nucleotide sequences in the sample also encode this CDR3. The DNA for the CDR3 is TGTGCCAGCAGCTTGGGGCGCTCTGGAAACACCATATATTTT. It specifies CASSLGRSGNTIYF. The genes are TRBV11-2 and TRBJ1-3; TRBD1 might be the D (5 bases). Germline CDR1 SGHAT, CDR2 FQNNGV. The CDR3 sequence is 14 residues long. V lost 3 bases and J 0 bases, leaving 6 bases between the germline ends.

A word on this clone: Other DNA sequences of this sample code for an identical CDR3. This chain connects TRBV15 to TRBJ1-3; TRBD1 is a possible D gene (5 bases). The CDR3 is made up of 14 amino acids. Trimming left V 3 bases short and J 4 bases short, with 10 bases between. The V gene's germline CDR1 is LNHNV and CDR2 YYDKDF (reference sequence). The CDR3 DNA reads as TGTGCCACCAGCAGGGAGGGGTCAGGAAACACCATATATTTT. Its protein product is CATSREGSGNTIYF.

This chain joins TRBV4-3 and TRBJ1-5; D remains ambiguous. Germline V CDR1 and CDR2: LGHNA, YSLEER. The CDR3 extends over 16 amino acids. V was clipped by 0 bases and J by 0 bases, with 9 bases between them. CDR3 residues: CASSQEVSYSNQPQHF. In nucleotides, the CDR3 is TGCGCCAGCAGCCAAGAAGTCAGTTATAGCAATCAGCCCCAGCATTTT.

V and J are TRBV5-1 and TRBJ2-1; D tentatively reads TRBD1 or TRBD2 (6 bases each). V lost 0 bases and J 4 bases, leaving 14 bases between the germline ends. The germline V gene has CDR1 SGHRS and CDR2 YFSETQ. The CDR3 extends over 16 amino acids. DNA of the CDR3: TGCGCCAGCAGCTTGGTCGGGGGCGCGGGTTACAATGAGCAGTTCTTC. Encoded protein: CASSLVGGAGYNEQFF.

This sequence joins TRBV30 and TRBJ2-5; perhaps TRBD2 as D (7 bases). Trimming removed 2 bases from V and 6 bases from J, with 13 bases in between. The CDR3 is 13 residues long. Germline CDR1 reads GTSNPN; CDR2 reads SVGIG (reference sequence). The CDR3 is CAWSSGGVQTQYF. The CDR3 coding sequence is TGTGCCTGGAGTTCGGGGGGCGTGCAGACCCAGTACTTC. The full variable domain, in which reference TRBV30 and TRBJ2-5 provide the parts outside the CDR3, is SQTIHQWPATLVQPVGSPLSLECTVEGTSNPNLYWYRQAAGRGLQLLFYSVGIGQISSEVPQNLSASRPQDRQFILSSKKLLLSDSGFYLCAWSSGGVQTQYFGPGTRLLVL.

CDR3 DNA: TGCGCCAGCAGCCAAACTAGCGTCGGCACAGATACGCAGTATTTT. Its translation is CASSQTSVGTDTQYF. V is TRBV4-1 and J is TRBJ2-3; 7 bases are a match to TRBD2. The J segment lost 1 base and the V segment lost 2 bases, leaving 3 bases of the junction unmatched. Germline loops: CDR1 MGHRA, CDR2 YSYEKL. The CDR3 consists of 15 residues.

The rearrangement links TRBV6-5 to TRBJ2-7; 8 positions agree with TRBD1. Germline trimming cut 6 bases from V and 9 bases from J; bases unmatched to any gene: 4. The CDR3 has 11 residues. Germline V gene lookup returns CDR1 MNHEY and CDR2 SVGAGI. The CDR3 region has the DNA TGTGCCAGCAGGGACAGGGAAGTGCAGTACTTC. It yields the protein CASRDREVQYF.

In the case of this clone: The same CDR3 can be traced to other DNA sequences in this sample. This rearrangement joins TRBV28 to TRBJ1-4; D uncertain. Germline CDR1 is MDHEN and CDR2 is SYDVKM. The CDR3 totals 12 residues. Deletions cut 3 bases from V and 5 bases from J, with 4 bases between. Here the CDR3 reads CASSLSNEKLFF. DNA for the CDR3: TGTGCCAGCAGTTTGAGCAATGAAAAACTGTTTTTT. Full variable domain (rest looked up from reference TRBV28 and TRBJ1-4): DVKVTQSSRYLVKRTGEKVFLECVQDMDHENMFWYRQDPGLGLRLIYFSYDVKMKEKGDIPEGYSVSREKKERFSLILESASTNQTSMYLCASSLSNEKLFFGSGTQLSVL.

This chain's CDR3 is CASSFRRGGWESYNEQFF. Written as DNA, the CDR3 is TGTGCCAGCAGTTTTAGGCGGGGGGGCTGGGAGTCCTACAATGAGCAGTTCTTC. The genes are TRBV28 and TRBJ2-1; 9 nucleotides agree with TRBD2. V dropped 3 bases and J dropped 1; count of bases not matched to a gene: 10. This CDR3 spans 18 amino acids. The germline gives CDR1 MDHEN, CDR2 SYDVKM.

Of note for this clone: Other DNA variants within this sample encode the same CDR3. This chain uses TRBV7-9 with TRBJ1-4; D is undetermined. The germline CDR1 and CDR2 sequences are SEHNR and FQNEAQ (reference sequence). The CDR3 is 12 amino acids. Trimming took 4 bases from V and 8 from J, leaving 8 bases between them. In nucleotides, the CDR3 is TGTGCCAGCAGCTCGGGAGACGAAAAACTGTTTTTT. Translated, it gives CASSSGDEKLFF.

V usage is TRBV7-9 and J usage is TRBJ1-1, with 9 bases matching TRBD1. V lost 4 bases, J lost 2 bases, and 11 bases stayed unmatched. There are 17 residues in the CDR3. The germline CDR1 and CDR2 sequences are SEHNR and FQNEAQ (reference sequence). The CDR3 DNA reads TGTGCCAGCAGCTCCAATCCCGGGACAGGGCCAAACACTGAAGCTTTCTTT. It encodes CASSSNPGTGPNTEAFF.